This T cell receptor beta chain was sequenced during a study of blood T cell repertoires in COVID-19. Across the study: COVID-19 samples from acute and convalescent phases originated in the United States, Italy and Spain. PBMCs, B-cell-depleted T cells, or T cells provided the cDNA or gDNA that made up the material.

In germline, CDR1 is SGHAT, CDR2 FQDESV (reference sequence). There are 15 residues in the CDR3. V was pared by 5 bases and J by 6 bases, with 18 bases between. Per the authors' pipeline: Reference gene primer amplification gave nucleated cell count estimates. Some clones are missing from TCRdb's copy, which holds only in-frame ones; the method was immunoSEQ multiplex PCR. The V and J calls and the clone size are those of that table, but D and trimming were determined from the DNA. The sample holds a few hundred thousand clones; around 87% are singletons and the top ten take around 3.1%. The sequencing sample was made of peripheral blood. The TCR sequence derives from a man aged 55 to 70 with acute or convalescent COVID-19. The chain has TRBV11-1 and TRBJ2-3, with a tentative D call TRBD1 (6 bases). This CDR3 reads CASSMYRANLDTQYF. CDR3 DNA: TGTGCCAGCAGCATGTACAGGGCTAATTTGGATACGCAGTATTTT.